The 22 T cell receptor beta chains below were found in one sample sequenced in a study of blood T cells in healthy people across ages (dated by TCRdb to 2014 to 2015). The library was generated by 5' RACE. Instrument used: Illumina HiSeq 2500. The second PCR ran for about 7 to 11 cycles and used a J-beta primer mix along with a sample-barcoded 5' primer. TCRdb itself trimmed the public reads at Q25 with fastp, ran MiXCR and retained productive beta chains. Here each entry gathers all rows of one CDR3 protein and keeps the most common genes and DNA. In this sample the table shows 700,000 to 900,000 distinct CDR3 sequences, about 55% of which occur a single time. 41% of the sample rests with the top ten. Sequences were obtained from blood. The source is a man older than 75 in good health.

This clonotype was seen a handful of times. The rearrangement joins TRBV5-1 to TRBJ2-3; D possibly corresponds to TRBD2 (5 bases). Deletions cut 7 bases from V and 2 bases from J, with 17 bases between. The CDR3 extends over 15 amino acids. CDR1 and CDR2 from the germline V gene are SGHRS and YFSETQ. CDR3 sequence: CASGWTFGLTDTQYF. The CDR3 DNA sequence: TGCGCCAGCGGATGGACTTTTGGCCTCACAGATACGCAGTATTTT.

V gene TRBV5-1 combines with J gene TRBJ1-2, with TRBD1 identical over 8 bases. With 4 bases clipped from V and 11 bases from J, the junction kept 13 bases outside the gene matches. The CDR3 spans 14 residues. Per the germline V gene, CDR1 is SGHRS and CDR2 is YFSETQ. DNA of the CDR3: TGCGCCAGCAGCGACGGACAGGGCGGAGCTGGTTACACCTTC. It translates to CASSDGQGGAGYTF.

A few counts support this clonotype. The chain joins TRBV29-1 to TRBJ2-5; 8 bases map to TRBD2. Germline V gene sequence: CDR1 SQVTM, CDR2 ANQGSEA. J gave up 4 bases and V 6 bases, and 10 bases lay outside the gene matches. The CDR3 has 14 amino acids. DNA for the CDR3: TGCAGCGTCCTACCCGGACTAGCAGGAGAGACCCAGTACTTC. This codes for CSVLPGLAGETQYF.

Here the CDR3 DNA reads TGTGCCAGCAGCCCTGAACGGAGATTAGCCAAAAACATTCAGTACTTC. This codes for CASSPERRLAKNIQYF. This rearrangement joins TRBV6-5 to TRBJ2-4; no definite D call. Trimming removed 6 bases at V and 0 bases at J, with 15 bases between. CDR1 is MNHEY, CDR2 SVGAGI, per germline. CDR3 length: 16 amino acids.

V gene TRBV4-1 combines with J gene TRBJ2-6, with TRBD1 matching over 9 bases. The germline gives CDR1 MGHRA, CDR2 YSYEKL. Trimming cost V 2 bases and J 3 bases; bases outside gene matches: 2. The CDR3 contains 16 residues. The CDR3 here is CASSQTGGFGANVLTF. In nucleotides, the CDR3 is TGCGCCAGCAGCCAAACAGGGGGCTTTGGGGCCAACGTCCTGACTTTC.

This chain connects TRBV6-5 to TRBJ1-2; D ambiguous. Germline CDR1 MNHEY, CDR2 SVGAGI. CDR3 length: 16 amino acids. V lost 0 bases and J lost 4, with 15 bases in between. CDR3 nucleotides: TGTGCCAGCAGTTACTCGATGGCAGAGACGACCTATGGCTACACCTTC. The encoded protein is CASSYSMAETTYGYTF.

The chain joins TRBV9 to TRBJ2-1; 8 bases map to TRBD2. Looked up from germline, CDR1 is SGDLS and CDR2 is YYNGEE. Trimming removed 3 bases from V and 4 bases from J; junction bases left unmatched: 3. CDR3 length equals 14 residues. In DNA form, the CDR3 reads TGTGCCAGCAGCGCTAGCGGGCCTTACAATGAGCAGTTCTTC. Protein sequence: CASSASGPYNEQFF.

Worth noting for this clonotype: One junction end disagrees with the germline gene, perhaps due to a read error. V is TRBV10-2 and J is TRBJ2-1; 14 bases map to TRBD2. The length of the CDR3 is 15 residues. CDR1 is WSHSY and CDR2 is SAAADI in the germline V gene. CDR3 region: CTSMGLAGVHAEQFF. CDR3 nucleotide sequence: TGCACCAGCATGGGACTAGCGGGAGTTCATGCTGAGCAGTTCTTC.

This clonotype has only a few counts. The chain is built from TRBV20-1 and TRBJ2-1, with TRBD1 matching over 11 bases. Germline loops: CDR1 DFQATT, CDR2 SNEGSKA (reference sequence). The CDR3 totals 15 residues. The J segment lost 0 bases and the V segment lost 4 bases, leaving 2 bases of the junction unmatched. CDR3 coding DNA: TGCAGTGCTAAGGGACAGGGGGGCTCCTACAATGAGCAGTTCTTC. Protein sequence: CSAKGQGGSYNEQFF.

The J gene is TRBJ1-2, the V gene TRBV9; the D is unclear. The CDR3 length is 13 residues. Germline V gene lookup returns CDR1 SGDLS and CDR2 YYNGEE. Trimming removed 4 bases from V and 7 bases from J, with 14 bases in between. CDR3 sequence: CASSSPGPRGYTF. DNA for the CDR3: TGTGCCAGCAGCTCACCAGGCCCCCGTGGCTACACCTTC.

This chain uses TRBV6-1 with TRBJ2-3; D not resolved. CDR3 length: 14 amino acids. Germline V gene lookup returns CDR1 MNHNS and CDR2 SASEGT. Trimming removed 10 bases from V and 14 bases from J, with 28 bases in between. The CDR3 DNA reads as TGTGCCAACATCTTCGGCGTGGAGCACAGATACGCGTATTTT. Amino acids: CANIFGVEHRYAYF.

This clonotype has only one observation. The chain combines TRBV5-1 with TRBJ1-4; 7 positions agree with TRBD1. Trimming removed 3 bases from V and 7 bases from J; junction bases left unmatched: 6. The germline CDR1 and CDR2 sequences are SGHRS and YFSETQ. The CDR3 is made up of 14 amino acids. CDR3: CASSSRTGAEKLFF. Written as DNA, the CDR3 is TGCGCCAGCAGCTCCCGGACAGGAGCTGAAAAACTGTTTTTT.

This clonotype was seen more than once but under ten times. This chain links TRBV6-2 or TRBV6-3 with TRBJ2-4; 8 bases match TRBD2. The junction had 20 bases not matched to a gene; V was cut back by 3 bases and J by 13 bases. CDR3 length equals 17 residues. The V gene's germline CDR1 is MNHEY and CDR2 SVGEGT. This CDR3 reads CASSYTGQGAGVGGQYF. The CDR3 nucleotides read TGTGCCAGCAGTTATACCGGCCAAGGAGCGGGAGTCGGCGGGCAGTACTTC.

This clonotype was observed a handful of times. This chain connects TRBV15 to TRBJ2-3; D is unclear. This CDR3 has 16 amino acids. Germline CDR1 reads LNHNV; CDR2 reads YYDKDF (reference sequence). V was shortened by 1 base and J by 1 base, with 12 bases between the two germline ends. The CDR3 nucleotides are TGTGCCACCAGCAGAGTCAGCGTGGGTGGCACAGATACGCAGTATTTT. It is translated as CATSRVSVGGTDTQYF.

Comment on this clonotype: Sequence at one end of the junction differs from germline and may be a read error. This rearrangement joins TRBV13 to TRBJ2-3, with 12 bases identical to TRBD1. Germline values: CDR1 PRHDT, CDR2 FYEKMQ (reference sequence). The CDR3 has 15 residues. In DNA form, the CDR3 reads TGTGCCAGCAGCCCCGGGACAGGGGGCCCAGATACGAAGTATTTT. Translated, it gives CASSPGTGGPDTKYF.

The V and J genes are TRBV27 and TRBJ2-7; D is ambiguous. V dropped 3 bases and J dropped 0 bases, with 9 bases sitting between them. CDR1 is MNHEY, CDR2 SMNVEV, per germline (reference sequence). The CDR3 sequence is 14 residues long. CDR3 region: CASSFRQHSYEQYF. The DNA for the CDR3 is TGTGCCAGCAGTTTTAGGCAGCACTCCTACGAGCAGTACTTC.

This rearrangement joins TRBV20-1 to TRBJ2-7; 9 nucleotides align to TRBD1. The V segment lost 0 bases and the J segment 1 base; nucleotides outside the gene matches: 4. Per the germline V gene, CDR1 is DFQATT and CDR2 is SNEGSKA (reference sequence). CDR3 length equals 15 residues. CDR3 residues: CSARDSGQGSYEQYF. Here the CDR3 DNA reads TGCAGTGCTAGAGACTCGGGACAGGGTTCCTACGAGCAGTACTTC.

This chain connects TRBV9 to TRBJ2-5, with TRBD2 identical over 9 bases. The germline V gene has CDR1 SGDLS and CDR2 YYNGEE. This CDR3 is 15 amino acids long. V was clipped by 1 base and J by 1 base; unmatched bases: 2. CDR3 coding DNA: TGTGCCAGCAGCGTAAATAGCGGGGGCCAAGAGACCCAGTACTTC. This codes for CASSVNSGGQETQYF.

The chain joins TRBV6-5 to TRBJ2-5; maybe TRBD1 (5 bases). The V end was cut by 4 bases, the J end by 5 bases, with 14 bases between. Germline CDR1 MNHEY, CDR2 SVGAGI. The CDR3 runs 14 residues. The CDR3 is CASSSTWGAETQYF. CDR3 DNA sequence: TGTGCCAGCAGTTCTACCTGGGGCGCGGAGACCCAGTACTTC.

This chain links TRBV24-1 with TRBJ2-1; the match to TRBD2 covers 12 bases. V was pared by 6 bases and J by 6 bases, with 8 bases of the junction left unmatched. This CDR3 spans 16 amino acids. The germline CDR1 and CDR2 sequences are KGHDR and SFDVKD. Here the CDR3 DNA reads TGTGCCACCAGTCTTCCGGGACTAGCGGGTACCAATGAGCAGTTCTTC. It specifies CATSLPGLAGTNEQFF.

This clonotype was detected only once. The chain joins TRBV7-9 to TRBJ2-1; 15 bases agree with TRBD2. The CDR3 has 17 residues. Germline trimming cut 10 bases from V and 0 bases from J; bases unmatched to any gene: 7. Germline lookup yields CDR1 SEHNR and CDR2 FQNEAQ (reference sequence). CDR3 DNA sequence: TGTGCCACCGGAGGACTAGCGGGAGGGCCCTCCTACAATGAGCAGTTCTTC. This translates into CATGGLAGGPSYNEQFF.

Here the CDR3 reads CASSLPSGGRGEQFF. CDR3 bases: TGTGCCAGCAGCTTACCTAGCGGTGGGAGGGGTGAGCAGTTCTTC. The chain uses TRBV11-2 and TRBJ2-1; 7 bases agree with TRBD2. The CDR3 sequence is 15 residues long. Germline CDR1 reads SGHAT; CDR2 reads FQNNGV. V trimming: 2 bases; J trimming: 9 bases; junction bases outside the gene matches: 10.